This T cell receptor (beta chain) was documented in a study of T cells in Graves' hyperthyroidism and ophthalmopathy. This clonotype was seen repeatedly, ten times or more. Regions amplified from RNA transcripts were the TCR beta CDR3 regions. Researchers ran a first-round RT-PCR on the TCR CDR3 using the HTBI primer set. TCRdb reprocessed the multiplex PCR reads with MiXCR, giving one entry per CDR3 protein. In the table there are about 740,000 distinct CDR3 sequences, 14% of which are singletons. Hyperthyroidism was newly diagnosed in patients aged 18 to 65 (duration under 2 months). Each 10 ml fresh peripheral blood draw supplied the PBMCs. The CDR3 runs to 11 residues. From germline, CDR1 is GTSNPN and CDR2 SVGIG (reference sequence). The junction had 2 bases not matched to a gene; V was cut back by 1 base and J by 9 bases.

Sequencing used blood. This TCR was recovered from a woman aged 18-35 years with Graves' hyperthyroidism. This chain uses TRBV30 with TRBJ1-1; 7 nucleotides match TRBD1. The CDR3 DNA reads as TGTGCCTGGAGTGAGGGGGCTAAAGCTTTCTTT. Translated: CAWSEGAKAFF.